These T cell receptor beta chains were read from a single sample in a study of long-term antiretroviral therapy in people with HIV. Sequencing was performed with immunoSEQ multiplex PCR; in TCRdb, only in-frame clones are kept and a portion is missing. The table records 20,000 to 25,000 clones, approximately 82% of them present only once. The sequencing used unsorted PBMCs, collected 0.2 years after starting antiretroviral therapy. These receptors all come from a woman in her twenties or thirties with HIV. Each CDR3 is given with its conserved first and last residue. Fields, in order: CDR3 length, D gene, clone size, V gene, J gene, CDR3 protein, CDR3 DNA. The D gene is left open where the match is weak. Size values are once, few and many counts, or a class for expanded clones, and some rows have none.

cdr3_length: 15
d_call: NA
clone_size: NA
v_call: TRBV14
j_call: TRBJ1-2
cdr3_aa: CASSQWREGGYGYTF
cdr3_nt: TGTGCCAGCAGCCAATGGCGTGAAGGGGGCTATGGCTACACCTTC

cdr3_length: 19
d_call: TRBD2
clone_size: NA
v_call: TRBV10-3
j_call: TRBJ2-2
cdr3_aa: CAISRPSSGLAGGAGELFF
cdr3_nt: TGTGCCATCAGCCGTCCTTCATCGGGACTAGCGGGGGGAGCCGGGGAGCTGTTTTTT

cdr3_length: 13
d_call: NA
clone_size: few
v_call: TRBV6-6
j_call: TRBJ2-7
cdr3_aa: CASSLLAAYEQYF
cdr3_nt: TGTGCCAGCAGTTTGCTAGCCGCCTACGAGCAGTACTTC

cdr3_length: 13
d_call: NA
clone_size: NA
v_call: TRBV5-4
j_call: TRBJ2-6
cdr3_aa: CASGVSGANVLTF
cdr3_nt: TGTGCCAGTGGTGTCTCTGGGGCCAACGTCCTGACTTTC

cdr3_length: 15
d_call: TRBD1
clone_size: NA
v_call: TRBV7-2
j_call: TRBJ1-5
cdr3_aa: CASSLGGGAGQPQHF
cdr3_nt: TGTGCCAGCAGCTTAGGAGGGGGCGCGGGTCAGCCCCAGCATTTT

cdr3_length: 16
d_call: NA
clone_size: NA
v_call: TRBV9
j_call: TRBJ1-3
cdr3_aa: CASSVTPWLSGNTIYF
cdr3_nt: TGTGCCAGCAGCGTAACCCCGTGGCTCTCTGGAAACACCATATATTTT

cdr3_length: 11
d_call: NA
clone_size: NA
v_call: TRBV6-1
j_call: TRBJ1-1
cdr3_aa: CASQIRTEAFF
cdr3_nt: TGTGCCAGTCAAATAAGGACTGAAGCTTTCTTT

cdr3_length: 14
d_call: NA
clone_size: NA
v_call: TRBV12-5
j_call: TRBJ1-1
cdr3_aa: CAARDGAMNTEAFF
cdr3_nt: TGTGCGGCCCGGGACGGAGCCATGAACACTGAAGCTTTCTTT

cdr3_length: 16
d_call: TRBD2
clone_size: NA
v_call: TRBV7-8
j_call: TRBJ2-5
cdr3_aa: CASSDRLAGGPETQYF
cdr3_nt: TGTGCCAGCAGCGACCGGCTAGCGGGGGGGCCGGAGACCCAGTACTTC

cdr3_length: 14
d_call: NA
clone_size: NA
v_call: TRBV7-3
j_call: TRBJ2-5
cdr3_aa: CASSSGRSEETQYF
cdr3_nt: TGTGCCAGCAGCTCCGGACGGTCAGAAGAGACCCAGTACTTC

cdr3_length: 12
d_call: NA
clone_size: few
v_call: TRBV15
j_call: TRBJ2-5
cdr3_aa: CATSRDVETQYF
cdr3_nt: TGTGCCACCAGCAGAGACGTTGAGACCCAGTACTTC

cdr3_length: 15
d_call: NA
clone_size: NA
v_call: TRBV7-9
j_call: TRBJ2-5
cdr3_aa: CASSPGGGGQETQYF
cdr3_nt: TGTGCCAGCAGCCCAGGGGGAGGCGGGCAAGAGACCCAGTACTTC

cdr3_length: 15
d_call: TRBD2
clone_size: NA
v_call: TRBV6-6
j_call: TRBJ2-2
cdr3_aa: CASSTSRGDTGELFF
cdr3_nt: TGTGCCAGCAGCACCTCGCGGGGGGACACCGGGGAGCTGTTTTTT

cdr3_length: 14
d_call: NA
clone_size: NA
v_call: TRBV15
j_call: TRBJ1-1
cdr3_aa: CATLFRRGYPEAFF
cdr3_nt: TGTGCCACCCTATTCCGGCGGGGATACCCTGAAGCTTTCTTT

cdr3_length: 18
d_call: TRBD2
clone_size: once
v_call: TRBV12-5
j_call: TRBJ2-3
cdr3_aa: CASGLVLVSGGATDTQYF
cdr3_nt: TGTGCTAGTGGTTTGGTATTAGTTAGCGGGGGGGCAACAGATACGCAGTATTTT

cdr3_length: 13
d_call: TRBD1
clone_size: NA
v_call: TRBV30
j_call: TRBJ1-1
cdr3_aa: CAWSQGGNTEAFF
cdr3_nt: TGTGCCTGGAGTCAGGGGGGGAACACTGAAGCTTTCTTT

cdr3_length: 16
d_call: NA
clone_size: NA
v_call: TRBV5-6
j_call: TRBJ1-1
cdr3_aa: CASTRYRVEWVTEAFF
cdr3_nt: TGTGCCAGCACCCGGTACAGGGTGGAGTGGGTAACTGAAGCTTTCTTT

cdr3_length: 14
d_call: NA
clone_size: NA
v_call: TRBV10-3
j_call: TRBJ1-1
cdr3_aa: CAISDVGRNTEAFF
cdr3_nt: TGTGCCATCAGTGATGTAGGGCGGAACACTGAAGCTTTCTTT

cdr3_length: 15
d_call: TRBD1
clone_size: NA
v_call: TRBV5-1
j_call: TRBJ1-2
cdr3_aa: CASSLGTGGMWGYTF
cdr3_nt: TGCGCCAGCAGCTTGGGGACAGGGGGCATGTGGGGCTACACCTTC

cdr3_length: 13
d_call: NA
clone_size: NA
v_call: TRBV18
j_call: TRBJ2-2
cdr3_aa: CASSPVGGGELFF
cdr3_nt: TGTGCCAGCTCACCAGTGGGAGGCGGGGAGCTGTTTTTT

cdr3_length: 16
d_call: NA
clone_size: NA
v_call: TRBV27
j_call: TRBJ2-5
cdr3_aa: CASRGPTRVVGETQYF
cdr3_nt: TGTGCCAGCAGAGGCCCCACTCGGGTGGTAGGAGAGACCCAGTACTTC

cdr3_length: 15
d_call: NA
clone_size: NA
v_call: TRBV18
j_call: TRBJ2-4
cdr3_aa: CASTTDGGLENIQYF
cdr3_nt: TGTGCCAGCACAACCGATGGGGGGCTAGAAAACATTCAGTACTTC

cdr3_length: 16
d_call: NA
clone_size: NA
v_call: TRBV9
j_call: TRBJ1-3
cdr3_aa: CASSVRDGLRGNTIYF
cdr3_nt: TGTGCCAGCAGCGTTAGAGATGGGCTACGTGGAAACACCATATATTTT

cdr3_length: 11
d_call: NA
clone_size: NA
v_call: TRBV10-2
j_call: TRBJ1-1
cdr3_aa: CASRSAGEAFF
cdr3_nt: TGCGCCAGCAGGTCGGCAGGTGAAGCTTTCTTT

cdr3_length: 14
d_call: NA
clone_size: few
v_call: TRBV7-8
j_call: TRBJ1-2
cdr3_aa: CASSLKARPDGYTF
cdr3_nt: TGTGCCAGCAGCTTAAAAGCGCGGCCAGATGGCTACACCTTC

cdr3_length: 15
d_call: TRBD2
clone_size: NA
v_call: TRBV2
j_call: TRBJ2-3
cdr3_aa: CASIERGYTQDTQYF
cdr3_nt: TGTGCCAGCATTGAGCGGGGGTATACCCAAGATACGCAGTATTTT

cdr3_length: 12
d_call: NA
clone_size: NA
v_call: TRBV5-6
j_call: TRBJ1-2
cdr3_aa: CASSFMDDGYTF
cdr3_nt: TGTGCCAGCAGCTTCATGGACGATGGCTACACCTTC

cdr3_length: 15
d_call: NA
clone_size: NA
v_call: TRBV5-1
j_call: TRBJ2-3
cdr3_aa: CASSLLVTSTDTQYF
cdr3_nt: TGCGCCAGCAGCTTGCTAGTGACGAGCACAGATACGCAGTATTTT

cdr3_length: 12
d_call: NA
clone_size: NA
v_call: TRBV5-6
j_call: TRBJ1-2
cdr3_aa: CASSLAGRGYTF
cdr3_nt: TGTGCCAGCAGCTTGGCGGGGCGAGGCTACACCTTC